This T cell receptor (beta chain) was documented in a study of blood T cell repertoires in COVID-19. Only in-frame clones appear in the TCRdb table, and some are missing; sequencing was by immunoSEQ multiplex PCR. The table has about 190,000 clones, around 80% seen once; the top ten hold roughly 14%. This CDR3 region has 17 residues. CDR1 is MGHRA and CDR2 is YSYEKL in the germline V gene. Trimming took 4 bases from V and 5 from J; bases not matched to a gene: 16. The sample holds a few counts of this clone. The sequence derives from a man aged 30 to 39 with active or convalescent COVID-19. Sequencing was carried out using peripheral blood. The rearrangement links TRBV4-1 to TRBJ2-5; 7 bases match TRBD2. The CDR3 loop is CASSPEGAGRGRETQYF. Written as DNA, the CDR3 is TGCGCCAGCAGCCCCGAAGGAGCGGGGAGGGGCCGGGAGACCCAGTACTTC.